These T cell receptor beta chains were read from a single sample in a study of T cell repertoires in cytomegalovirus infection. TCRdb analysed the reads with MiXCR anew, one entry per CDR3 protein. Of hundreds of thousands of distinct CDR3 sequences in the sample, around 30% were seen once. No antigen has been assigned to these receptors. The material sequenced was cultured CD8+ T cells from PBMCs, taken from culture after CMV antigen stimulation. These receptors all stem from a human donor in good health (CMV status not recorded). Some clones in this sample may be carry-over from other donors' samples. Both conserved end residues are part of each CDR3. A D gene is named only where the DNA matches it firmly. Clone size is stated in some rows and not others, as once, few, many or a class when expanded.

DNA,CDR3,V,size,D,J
TGTGCCAGCAGTGAAGCGCTTTACGGGGGTGGGGACACTGAAGCTTTCTTT,CASSEALYGGGDTEAFF,TRBV6-1,few,NA,TRBJ1-1
TGCAGTGCCCCTAGTTGGGTGAGCACTGAAGCTTTCTTT,CSAPSWVSTEAFF,TRBV20-1,NA,NA,TRBJ1-1
TGCAGTGCGAGGAGGACATCTCATAATTCACCCCTCCACTTT,CSARRTSHNSPLHF,TRBV20-1,NA,NA,TRBJ1-6
TGTGCCAGTAGTATAGATGGGATAGTTAACACCGGGGAGCTGTTTTTT,CASSIDGIVNTGELFF,TRBV19,NA,NA,TRBJ2-2
TGTGCCAGCAGCTTAGAACTAGCGGTGCTCTCCTACAATGAGCAGTTCTTC,CASSLELAVLSYNEQFF,TRBV7-6,NA,TRBD2,TRBJ2-1
TGCAGCGTTGAGGAGGGCCCGTATGGCTACACCTTC,CSVEEGPYGYTF,TRBV29-1,NA,NA,TRBJ1-2
TGTGCCAGCAGTCAGTTCAAGGGAACCAGCTCTGGAAACACCATATATTTT,CASSQFKGTSSGNTIYF,TRBV6-1,few,NA,TRBJ1-3
TGTGCCAGCAGCTTAGGGTGGCAGGGAAGCGGTGCAGATACGCAGTATTTT,CASSLGWQGSGADTQYF,TRBV7-9,many,NA,TRBJ2-3
TGCGCCAGCACCCTGGACGGTTGGAATGAGCAGTTCTTC,CASTLDGWNEQFF,TRBV5-1,NA,NA,TRBJ2-1
TGTGCCAGCAGTCGGGTCCTAGGCAATCAGCCCCAGCATTTT,CASSRVLGNQPQHF,TRBV27,few,NA,TRBJ1-5
TGTGCCAGCAGCTTATCCAGACAGGGGAGCAATCAGCCCCAGCATTTT,CASSLSRQGSNQPQHF,TRBV7-2,many,TRBD1,TRBJ1-5
TGTGCCAGCAGTGAAGTGATCAGGGGGAATGGCTACACCTTC,CASSEVIRGNGYTF,TRBV6-1,few,TRBD1,TRBJ1-2
TGCAGTGCTAGAGACCTGCTGGGGGTCACCGGGGAGCTGTTTTTT,CSARDLLGVTGELFF,TRBV20-1,NA,NA,TRBJ2-2
TGTGCCAGCAGCCAAGATCTTGGGACTAGCACCGGGGAGCTGTTTTTT,CASSQDLGTSTGELFF,TRBV4-2,few,TRBD2,TRBJ2-2
TGTGCCACCCCGGGACAGGGGGCCCCCGGGGAGCTGTTTTTT,CATPGQGAPGELFF,TRBV7-9,few,TRBD1,TRBJ2-2
TGTGCCAGCAGCTCGAAGACCGTCGTGAATGGCTACACCTTC,CASSSKTVVNGYTF,TRBV7-6,once,NA,TRBJ1-2
TGCAGTGCTAGAGATCGTAGGGTCTACGAGCAGTACTTC,CSARDRRVYEQYF,TRBV20-1,NA,NA,TRBJ2-7
TGCAGTGCTAGCGACGGGGCGGACAGGGGACGGACCGGGGAGCTGTTTTTT,CSASDGADRGRTGELFF,TRBV20-1,NA,TRBD1,TRBJ2-2
TGTGCCAGCAGCTCACCGGGACAGGTCACAGATACGCAGTATTTT,CASSSPGQVTDTQYF,TRBV7-9,few,TRBD1,TRBJ2-3
TGTGCCAGCAGCTGGGGGAATCAGCCCCAGCATTTT,CASSWGNQPQHF,TRBV6-2/TRBV6-3,many,NA,TRBJ1-5
TGTGCCAGCAGTGGCACACAGTTCAATCAGCCCCAGCATTTT,CASSGTQFNQPQHF,TRBV25-1,few,NA,TRBJ1-5
TGTGCCAGCAGCTCCCTCCAGCGGGATACGCAGTATTTT,CASSSLQRDTQYF,TRBV11-2,NA,NA,TRBJ2-3
TGTGCCAGCAGGAGACAGGGGGCCAACACCGGGGAGCTGTTTTTT,CASRRQGANTGELFF,TRBV7-9,few,TRBD1,TRBJ2-2
TGTGCCAGCAGTTACCTCGGACAGGGGGGCGCAGATACGCAGTATTTT,CASSYLGQGGADTQYF,TRBV6-5,few,TRBD1,TRBJ2-3
TGTGCCAGCAGTTTATACGTACACCTAAATGGCCAAGGAGCAAGAGAGACCCAGTACTTC,CASSLYVHLNGQGARETQYF,TRBV27,many,NA,TRBJ2-5
TGCAGCCTGGACAGGGGGATACTGGGTGAGCAGTTCTTC,CSLDRGILGEQFF,TRBV29-1,NA,TRBD1,TRBJ2-1
TGCAGTGCAAGGGGGGCAGGGGAGAATGAGCAGTTCTTC,CSARGAGENEQFF,TRBV20-1,NA,NA,TRBJ2-1
TGTGCCAGCAGTGACGAAGGGGGCTACGGGGAGACCCAGTACTTC,CASSDEGGYGETQYF,TRBV6-1,few,TRBD1,TRBJ2-5
TGTGCTAGCACCTGGGGGGGGGTGGAAAGTTATTCAGATACGCAGTATTTT,CASTWGGVESYSDTQYF,TRBV7-7,many,TRBD2,TRBJ2-3
TGTGCCAGCAGTGAAGGAAGAAACAATGAGCAGTTCTTC,CASSEGRNNEQFF,TRBV6-1,NA,NA,TRBJ2-1
TGTGCCAGCAGTTCGACTAGCGGGGCTCTCTCCTACAATGAGCAGTTCTTC,CASSSTSGALSYNEQFF,TRBV6-2/TRBV6-3,NA,TRBD2,TRBJ2-1
TGTGCCAGCAGCTTGGGACAGGGAAAAAACATTCAGTACTTC,CASSLGQGKNIQYF,TRBV14,once,TRBD1,TRBJ2-4
TGTGCCAGCTATGGGACTAGCGGAGGCACAGATACGCAGTATTTT,CASYGTSGGTDTQYF,TRBV6-1,NA,TRBD2,TRBJ2-3
TGTGCCAGCAGTTTGACTTCAGGGGTTCACACTGAAGCTTTCTTT,CASSLTSGVHTEAFF,TRBV6-5,NA,NA,TRBJ1-1
TGTGCCAGCAGTATACGGAGGGGAAGCACAGATACGCAGTATTTT,CASSIRRGSTDTQYF,TRBV6-1,NA,NA,TRBJ2-3
TGTGCCAGCAGTGAATGGGGACTAGGAGTGGCTTACAATGAGCAGTTCTTC,CASSEWGLGVAYNEQFF,TRBV2,once,TRBD2,TRBJ2-1
TGTGCCAGCAGATCAGGGGATTCGAACACTGAAGCTTTCTTT,CASRSGDSNTEAFF,TRBV6-1,NA,NA,TRBJ1-1
TGTGCCAGCAGCTTAAATATTGAGGGGGCTGGGGCCAACGTCCTGACTTTC,CASSLNIEGAGANVLTF,TRBV7-9,few,NA,TRBJ2-6
TGCGCCAGCAGCTTGCTAGGAGAGAACACTGAAGCTTTCTTT,CASSLLGENTEAFF,TRBV5-1,few,NA,TRBJ1-1
TGTGCCAGCAGCCGTAGGACTAGTCTTTTCAGCGATGAGCAGTTCTTC,CASSRRTSLFSDEQFF,TRBV5-6,NA,TRBD2,TRBJ2-1
TGTGCCAGCAGCTTAGCTGTGGGGGCCCACACCGGGGAGCTGTTTTTT,CASSLAVGAHTGELFF,TRBV7-8,many,NA,TRBJ2-2
TGTGCCAGTAGTGAGTCGTTGGGCAGGGTAGATGGCTACACCTTC,CASSESLGRVDGYTF,TRBV19,NA,NA,TRBJ1-2
TGTGCCAGCAGCCTCCGGGTAGGGGGCCAAGAGACCCAGTACTTC,CASSLRVGGQETQYF,TRBV7-2,many,NA,TRBJ2-5
TGTGCCAGCAGTTTATCCCATCCCCCGGGACCAAGGGGCCACAATGAGCAGTTCTTC,CASSLSHPPGPRGHNEQFF,TRBV27,few,NA,TRBJ2-1
TGTGCCAGCAGCCTACCCCAGACAGGGTTGCGTTTGAACACTGAAGCTTTCTTT,CASSLPQTGLRLNTEAFF,TRBV4-2,few,TRBD1,TRBJ1-1
TGCAGCGTATGGTGGACAGGGGGCACCGGGGAGCTGTTTTTT,CSVWWTGGTGELFF,TRBV29-1,few,TRBD1,TRBJ2-2
TGTGCCAGCAGCGTTTACCAGGGTGGCACAGATACGCAGTATTTT,CASSVYQGGTDTQYF,TRBV9,few,NA,TRBJ2-3
TGTGCCAGCAGCTTAGAATCCGCGGGGAGCACTGAAGCTTTCTTT,CASSLESAGSTEAFF,TRBV11-3,few,NA,TRBJ1-1
TGTGCCATCCACTCTGCGTTGGAGACCCAGTACTTC,CAIHSALETQYF,TRBV7-8,many,NA,TRBJ2-5
TGCAGTGCTAGCGGGGGCCTCGGGAATGAGCAGTTCTTC,CSASGGLGNEQFF,TRBV20-1,once,NA,TRBJ2-1
TGTGCCAGCAGTTACTCGCCCGAAGGGGCTTCACCCCTCCACTTT,CASSYSPEGASPLHF,TRBV6-5,NA,NA,TRBJ1-6
TGTGCCAGCAGCTTAATTGCAGGGTTGGACACCGGGGAGCTGTTTTTT,CASSLIAGLDTGELFF,TRBV7-4,NA,NA,TRBJ2-2
TGTGCCTCCGGCCCCCCTCCCCAGTCTAACTATGGCTACACCTTC,CASGPPPQSNYGYTF,TRBV2,NA,NA,TRBJ1-2
TGTGCCAGCAGTATCACGGAGCCCATTGGCACTGAAGCTTTCTTT,CASSITEPIGTEAFF,TRBV12-3/TRBV12-4,NA,NA,TRBJ1-1
TGCAGCCAAAGCGGGGGTCTCTACAATGAGCAGTTCTTC,CSQSGGLYNEQFF,TRBV29-1,NA,TRBD2,TRBJ2-1
TGTGCCAGCAGTTTATCGGGCAGGGGGAGAGGCTACACCTTC,CASSLSGRGRGYTF,TRBV27,few,TRBD1,TRBJ1-2
TGTGCCAGCAGCTTACGGGGGGCGAGGGAGCAGTACTTC,CASSLRGAREQYF,TRBV7-8,NA,NA,TRBJ2-7
TGTGCCAGCAGCTTAGGAACAAAGGACAGCAATCAGCCCCAGCATTTT,CASSLGTKDSNQPQHF,TRBV7-6,many,NA,TRBJ1-5